A selection of T cell receptor beta chains follows, all from one sample in a study of T cell responses to AZD1222 COVID-19 vaccine. Repertoires were generated with immunoSEQ multiplex PCR, while TCRdb's copy carries only in-frame clones and drops some. The profile covers more than 85,000 clones, with approximately 90% appearing a single time and 7.5% taken by the ten largest. The sequencing used peripheral blood, collected on day 0 of AZD1222 vaccination. The receptors here all came from an adult in good health. The CDR3 runs from the conserved cysteine through the conserved F or W. Fields, in order: J gene, clone size, V gene, D gene, CDR3 length, CDR3 protein, CDR3 DNA. D genes are given only for firm matches. Only part of the rows carry a size: once, few, many, or a class if the clone is expanded.

J gene: TRBJ2-7; clone size: NA; V gene: TRBV6-5; D gene: TRBD1; CDR3 length: 16; CDR3 protein: CASSYSNPAGGNEQYF; CDR3 DNA: TGTGCCAGCAGTTACTCGAACCCGGCAGGGGGCAACGAGCAGTACTTC
J gene: TRBJ2-2; clone size: NA; V gene: TRBV12-3/TRBV12-4; D gene: NA; CDR3 length: 11; CDR3 protein: CASSFTGELFF; CDR3 DNA: TGTGCCAGCAGTTTCACCGGGGAGCTGTTTTTT
J gene: TRBJ1-5; clone size: NA; V gene: TRBV5-1; D gene: TRBD1; CDR3 length: 16; CDR3 protein: CASSNGTGASNQPQHF; CDR3 DNA: TGCGCCAGCAGCAACGGCACAGGGGCTAGCAATCAGCCCCAGCATTTT
J gene: TRBJ1-2; clone size: NA; V gene: TRBV5-1; D gene: NA; CDR3 length: 14; CDR3 protein: CASSLVGGAGGYTF; CDR3 DNA: TGCGCCAGCAGCTTGGTTGGGGGGGCAGGCGGCTACACCTTC
J gene: TRBJ2-3; clone size: NA; V gene: TRBV5-4; D gene: NA; CDR3 length: 14; CDR3 protein: CASSFEVSTDTQYF; CDR3 DNA: TGTGCCAGCAGCTTCGAGGTTTCCACAGATACGCAGTATTTT
J gene: TRBJ2-5; clone size: NA; V gene: TRBV25-1; D gene: NA; CDR3 length: 16; CDR3 protein: CASSDLGTTRGETQYF; CDR3 DNA: TGTGCCAGCAGTGACCTCGGGACAACCAGGGGAGAGACCCAGTACTTC
J gene: TRBJ2-5; clone size: NA; V gene: TRBV5-1; D gene: TRBD1; CDR3 length: 18; CDR3 protein: CASSLWWRPGGAQETQYF; CDR3 DNA: TGCGCCAGCAGCTTGTGGTGGCGCCCAGGGGGCGCCCAAGAGACCCAGTACTTC
J gene: TRBJ1-2; clone size: NA; V gene: TRBV25-1; D gene: NA; CDR3 length: 12; CDR3 protein: CASSELSRGYTF; CDR3 DNA: TGTGCCAGCAGTGAATTATCTCGTGGCTACACCTTC
J gene: TRBJ1-2; clone size: NA; V gene: TRBV7-9; D gene: TRBD1; CDR3 length: 14; CDR3 protein: CASSPEGTAYGYTF; CDR3 DNA: TGTGCCAGCAGCCCAGAAGGGACAGCCTATGGCTACACCTTC
J gene: TRBJ1-5; clone size: NA; V gene: TRBV19; D gene: NA; CDR3 length: 12; CDR3 protein: CASTRANQPQHF; CDR3 DNA: TGTGCCAGTACCAGGGCGAATCAGCCCCAGCATTTT
J gene: TRBJ1-4; clone size: NA; V gene: TRBV7-9; D gene: TRBD1; CDR3 length: 17; CDR3 protein: CASSLVSGGITNEKLFF; CDR3 DNA: TGTGCCAGCAGCTTAGTGTCAGGGGGAATAACTAATGAAAAACTGTTTTTT
J gene: TRBJ1-1; clone size: NA; V gene: TRBV7-3; D gene: NA; CDR3 length: 14; CDR3 protein: CASSRDGGNTEAFF; CDR3 DNA: TGTGCCAGCAGCCGGGACGGGGGGAACACTGAAGCTTTCTTT
J gene: TRBJ1-6; clone size: NA; V gene: TRBV7-2; D gene: NA; CDR3 length: 15; CDR3 protein: CASSLGGGGNSPLHF; CDR3 DNA: TGTGCCAGCAGCTTAGGAGGGGGGGGGAATTCACCCCTCCACTTT
J gene: TRBJ1-5; clone size: NA; V gene: TRBV18; D gene: TRBD1; CDR3 length: 16; CDR3 protein: CASSPPRTGLNQPQHF; CDR3 DNA: TGTGCCAGCTCACCACCGAGGACAGGACTCAATCAGCCCCAGCATTTT
J gene: TRBJ2-7; clone size: NA; V gene: TRBV4-1; D gene: NA; CDR3 length: 18; CDR3 protein: CASSQGQPGSSISYEQYF; CDR3 DNA: TGCGCCAGCAGCCAAGGGCAACCCGGGTCAAGCATCTCCTACGAGCAGTACTTC
J gene: TRBJ1-2; clone size: NA; V gene: TRBV3-1/TRBV3-2; D gene: TRBD1; CDR3 length: 16; CDR3 protein: CASSQTDRGVIYGYTF; CDR3 DNA: TGTGCCAGCAGCCAGACCGACAGGGGAGTGATCTATGGCTACACCTTC
J gene: TRBJ2-3; clone size: NA; V gene: TRBV5-4; D gene: NA; CDR3 length: 13; CDR3 protein: CASSTQGLDTQYF; CDR3 DNA: TGTGCCAGCAGCACACAGGGACTAGATACGCAGTATTTT
J gene: TRBJ1-2; clone size: NA; V gene: TRBV5-5; D gene: NA; CDR3 length: 15; CDR3 protein: CASSASERQLYGYTF; CDR3 DNA: TGTGCCAGCAGCGCCTCTGAGCGACAACTCTATGGCTACACCTTC
J gene: TRBJ1-5; clone size: NA; V gene: TRBV12-3/TRBV12-4; D gene: NA; CDR3 length: 13; CDR3 protein: CASSTYGPGPQHF; CDR3 DNA: TGTGCCAGCAGTACCTACGGACCGGGGCCCCAGCATTTT
J gene: TRBJ2-1; clone size: NA; V gene: TRBV13; D gene: TRBD2; CDR3 length: 15; CDR3 protein: CASSRSGSSYNEQFF; CDR3 DNA: TGTGCCAGCAGCCGTAGCGGGAGCTCCTACAATGAGCAGTTCTTC
J gene: TRBJ2-3; clone size: few; V gene: TRBV30; D gene: TRBD2; CDR3 length: 15; CDR3 protein: CAWSVPLAVTDTQYF; CDR3 DNA: TGTGCCTGGAGTGTACCCCTAGCGGTAACAGATACGCAGTATTTT
J gene: TRBJ2-2; clone size: once; V gene: TRBV11-3; D gene: NA; CDR3 length: 16; CDR3 protein: CASSLGSRGATGELFF; CDR3 DNA: TGTGCCAGCAGCTTAGGTTCGCGGGGAGCCACCGGGGAGCTGTTTTTT
J gene: TRBJ1-5; clone size: NA; V gene: TRBV29-1; D gene: NA; CDR3 length: 24; CDR3 protein: CSVEVGHRPHMGVRGIYSNQPQHF; CDR3 DNA: TGCAGCGTTGAAGTCGGTCACAGGCCGCATATGGGGGTACGGGGGATATACAGCAATCAGCCCCAGCATTTT
J gene: TRBJ1-6; clone size: NA; V gene: TRBV3-1/TRBV3-2; D gene: NA; CDR3 length: 15; CDR3 protein: CASSQGDGYNSPLHF; CDR3 DNA: TGTGCCAGCAGCCAAGGGGACGGTTATAATTCACCCCTCCACTTT
J gene: TRBJ2-7; clone size: NA; V gene: TRBV30; D gene: NA; CDR3 length: 15; CDR3 protein: CAWTPRAGSSYEQYF; CDR3 DNA: TGTGCCTGGACCCCAAGGGCCGGGAGCTCCTACGAGCAGTACTTC
J gene: TRBJ2-7; clone size: NA; V gene: TRBV7-9; D gene: NA; CDR3 length: 13; CDR3 protein: CASSSSAAYEQYF; CDR3 DNA: TGTGCCAGCAGCTCCTCCGCCGCCTACGAGCAGTACTTC
J gene: TRBJ2-2; clone size: NA; V gene: TRBV24-1; D gene: NA; CDR3 length: 15; CDR3 protein: CATSVAGAGTGELFF; CDR3 DNA: TGTGCCACCAGTGTCGCGGGGGCTGGGACCGGGGAGCTGTTTTTT
J gene: TRBJ2-7; clone size: NA; V gene: TRBV11-1; D gene: NA; CDR3 length: 12; CDR3 protein: CASSPTTYEQYF; CDR3 DNA: TGTGCCAGCAGCCCCACTACCTACGAGCAGTACTTC
J gene: TRBJ1-2; clone size: NA; V gene: TRBV13; D gene: NA; CDR3 length: 15; CDR3 protein: CASSLGGSARRGYTF; CDR3 DNA: TGTGCCAGCAGCTTAGGGGGCAGCGCGCGTCGTGGCTACACCTTC
J gene: TRBJ2-1; clone size: NA; V gene: TRBV5-1; D gene: NA; CDR3 length: 16; CDR3 protein: CASSPRGSQTVNEQFF; CDR3 DNA: TGCGCCAGCAGCCCACGGGGAAGTCAAACCGTAAATGAGCAGTTCTTC
J gene: TRBJ1-2; clone size: NA; V gene: TRBV7-6; D gene: TRBD1; CDR3 length: 17; CDR3 protein: CASSYRTGGVDRDGYTF; CDR3 DNA: TGTGCCAGCAGCTATCGGACAGGGGGCGTCGATCGTGATGGCTACACCTTC
J gene: TRBJ2-5; clone size: NA; V gene: TRBV28; D gene: TRBD1; CDR3 length: 14; CDR3 protein: CASTPTGGYETQYF; CDR3 DNA: TGTGCCAGCACCCCGACAGGGGGCTATGAGACCCAGTACTTC
J gene: TRBJ2-6; clone size: NA; V gene: TRBV7-8; D gene: TRBD1; CDR3 length: 18; CDR3 protein: CASSQRDRGLLGANVLTF; CDR3 DNA: TGTGCCAGCAGCCAACGGGACAGGGGCTTACTTGGGGCCAACGTCCTGACTTTC
J gene: TRBJ1-2; clone size: NA; V gene: TRBV6-6; D gene: NA; CDR3 length: 13; CDR3 protein: CASSSPPAAGYTF; CDR3 DNA: TGTGCCAGCAGCTCCCCTCCCGCGGCGGGCTACACCTTC